This T cell receptor (beta chain) was found in a study of regulatory T cells in long-lasting Graves disease (dated by TCRdb to about 2021). Background on the whole study: Newly diagnosed Graves' disease patients had taken antithyroid drugs for less than 3 months. TCR sequencing covered about 13 persistent and approximately 20 newly diagnosed Graves' disease patients, around 35 samples in total. Persistent Graves' disease patients were compared with newly diagnosed Graves' disease patients by peripheral blood TCR sequencing and RNA sequencing. The study was conducted in China and was registered as a clinical trial. Results the study describes overall, beyond this receptor: As a limitation, the authors acknowledged that the small sample size may reduce accuracy. Sequencing and analysis were limited to the TCR beta chain. Only peripheral blood was studied, because thyroid tissue, the primary lesion, was inaccessible. Persistent patients shared more public clonotypes among themselves (around 3,000) than newly diagnosed patients did (about 900). Compared with newly diagnosed patients, patients with persistent Graves' disease had lower TCR Shannon entropy and fewer highly expanded clones, which suggests clonal expansion. Preferential use of TRBV28, TRBJ1-2 and TRBJ2-5 was observed in persistent disease, whereas TRBV20-1 and TRBJ2-1 were favored in newly diagnosed disease.

Worth noting for this clonotype: It lacks a known antigen. It has no much larger one-base neighbor in the sample; base qualities were not kept.

The time point label of this sample denotes: newly diagnosed GD, antithyroid drugs for less than 3 months. For both TCR sequencing and RNA sequencing, RNA was extracted from PBMCs in TRIzol. The diagnosis of Graves' disease followed American Thyroid Association guidelines. Recruitment of patients was carried out at an endocrinology department in Xi'an, China. Each patient gave approximately 9.7 milliliters of peripheral blood, collected in an EDTA anticoagulant tube. Ficoll Paque Plus density gradient separation was used to isolate PBMCs, and no additional T cell sorting was done. RNA quality was checked with an Agilent 2100 Bioanalyzer and agarose gel, and concentration with a NanoDrop 2000. Sequences DFQATT (CDR1) and SNEGSKA (CDR2) are obtained from the germline V gene (reference sequence). V is cut back by 2 bases and J by 8 bases, with 4 bases in the junction unmatched. From its cysteine to its phenylalanine, the CDR3 spans 13 amino acids. Just CDR3 DNA is preserved here, 39 bases in frame from base 1.

The protocol used for the library was multiplex PCR. Sequenced using an Illumina HiSeq 4000. iRepertoire HTBI primers and Arm-PCR amplification of CDR3 regions were used to construct TCR beta libraries. Gel purification was performed on PCR products prior to sequencing. Per the source publication's procedure: Gene usage analysis of CDR3 amino acid clonotypes relied on the approximately 68 TRBV and about 13 TRBJ segments identified across samples. COPE and FqMerger were used to merge filtered high-quality paired reads into contigs. BLAST was used to align contigs to IMGT TRBV, TRBD and TRBJ reference genes, and CDR3 was defined according to IMGT. Any clonotype with a frequency above 0.1% was classified as a highly expanded clone. Shannon entropy was used to measure repertoire diversity, and the Gini coefficient was used to measure V-J evenness. A clonotype found in more than one individual was treated as public. TCRdb redid the processing of the public reads, applying fastp at Q25 and MiXCR, and retained in-frame beta chains. Rows with one shared CDR3 protein collapse into an entry with the most common genes and DNA. V and J calls and clone size were set by TCRdb, not the authors. A total of roughly 510,000 distinct CDR3 sequences appear in this sample, 15% to 20% of them only once. The top ten clonotypes cover around 12% of the sample.

The sample was also linked to a second study, of T cells in Graves' hyperthyroidism and ophthalmopathy. The second study's paper adds: A patient counted as having stable Graves' hyperthyroidism if no progression to ophthalmopathy occurred over 18 months of follow-up. Hyperthyroidism patients were newly diagnosed, had a disease duration of under 2 months, and were aged 18 to 65 years. The study excluded patients with uncontrolled infections, other autoimmune diseases, pregnancy or lactation. Clinical symptoms, serum thyroxine and TRAb, thyroid ultrasound, and orbital computed tomography formed the basis for the diagnoses. A first-round RT-PCR of the TCR CDR3 used the HTBI primer set with the Qiagen OneStep RT-PCR kit. Most expanded thyroid clonotypes (frequency above 0.001) were also found in blood, which suggests that blood repertoires may mirror thyroid immune responses. A 13 V-J signature model separated ophthalmopathy from stable hyperthyroidism, with 87.88% sensitivity and 81.08% specificity in cross-validation and 80%/75% in testing. During validation, the model predicted progression to ophthalmopathy a median of around 6 months ahead of onset, with approximately 71% sensitivity and 72% to 80% specificity. To identify TCR V-J signatures that set the groups apart, the researchers used a discovery cohort of about a hundred patients, made up of fewer than 50 with Graves' ophthalmopathy and about 55 with stable Graves' hyperthyroidism. Whether ophthalmopathy could be predicted prospectively was tested in an independent validation cohort made up of fewer than 20 hyperthyroidism patients plus 17 patients who later progressed to ophthalmopathy. The 100 or so discovery patients were divided at random into training and test sets in a 7:3 ratio. In addition, the study compared T-cell repertoires in thyroid tissue and in blood from over 5 Graves' hyperthyroidism patients. Following sampling, methimazole starting at 30 mg daily was given to hyperthyroidism patients, and high-dose intravenous methylprednisolone was given to ophthalmopathy patients. Libraries were constructed in a second round of multiplex PCR, after which size selection and purification were performed. Libraries were sequenced paired-end with 100 bp reads on an Illumina HiSeq2000. SOAPnuke was used to process the raw data, throwing out any read that contained adapters or uncalled bases, had a mean Phred below 15, or lacked an exact constant-primer or identifier match. High-quality paired reads were merged using COPE v1.2.5, and each unique nucleotide sequence was defined as a clonotype. MiTCR v1.1 was used to align the clonotypes against IMGT TRBV, TRBD and TRBJ reference segments. Analysis was restricted to V-J combinations with a frequency above 0.0001, which covered roughly 99% of repertoires. A TCS score was defined as the ratio between F50 (clonal expansion) and ExV (chaos), using BLOSUM62-based TCRdist between CDR3 peptides within each V-J. Welch's t-statistics and random forest reduced several hundred V-J features to under 15, which were used in a naive Bayes classifier (R e1071). No statistical method was used to fix the sample size in advance, and group allocation was not hidden from the investigators. The paper reports TCR Vbeta CDR3 sequencing of some 140 peripheral blood samples: some 44 ophthalmopathy, under 80 hyperthyroidism and some 17 progressor patients.

The chain joins TRBV20-1 to TRBJ2-1, with 9 central nucleotides matching TRBD2. Sample: peripheral blood mononuclear cells (PBMCs), taken at new diagnosis, from a patient treated with antithyroid drugs. This receptor was obtained from a man between 18 and 29 years old with Graves disease. Donor details come from another sample of the same person, matched by shared clones. The DNA reads as follows: TGCAGTGCTAGAACAGGGACTAGCTATGAGCAGTTCTTC. This gives the protein CSARTGTSYEQFF.